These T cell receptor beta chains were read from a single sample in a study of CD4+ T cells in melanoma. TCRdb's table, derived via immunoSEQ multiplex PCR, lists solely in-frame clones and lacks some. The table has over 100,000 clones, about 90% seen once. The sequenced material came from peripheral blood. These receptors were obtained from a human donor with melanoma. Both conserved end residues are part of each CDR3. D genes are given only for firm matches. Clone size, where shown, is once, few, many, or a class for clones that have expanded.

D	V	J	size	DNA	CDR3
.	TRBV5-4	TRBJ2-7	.	TGTGCCAGCAGGCAAGACCCGCAGGACCACGAGCAGTACTTC	CASRQDPQDHEQYF
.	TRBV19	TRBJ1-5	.	TGTGCCAGTAGTATAGACGGCAATCAGCCCCAGCATTTT	CASSIDGNQPQHF
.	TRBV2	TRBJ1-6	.	TGTGCCAGCAGTGTAAGGGCCCTCAATTCACCCCTCCACTTT	CASSVRALNSPLHF
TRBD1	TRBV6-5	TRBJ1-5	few	TGTGCCAGTTCGCGGTACCGGGACAGTCATCAGCCCCAGCATTTT	CASSRYRDSHQPQHF
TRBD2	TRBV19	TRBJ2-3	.	TGTGCCAGTCGGTCCAGCGGGGACACAGATACGCAGTATTTT	CASRSSGDTDTQYF
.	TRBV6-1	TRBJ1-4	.	TGTGCCAGCAGTGGTAGGGAAGGCGAAAAACTGTTTTTT	CASSGREGEKLFF
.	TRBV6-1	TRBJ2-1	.	TGTGCCAGCAGTCCCGCGAGCTCCTACAATGAGCAGTTCTTC	CASSPASSYNEQFF
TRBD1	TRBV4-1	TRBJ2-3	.	TGCGCCAGCAGCCAAGAGAACAGGGGGAAAAGCACAGATACGCAGTATTTT	CASSQENRGKSTDTQYF
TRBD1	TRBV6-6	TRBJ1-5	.	TGTGCCAGCAGTTACTCGAAAGGGGGCGGCGATCAGCCCCAGCATTTT	CASSYSKGGGDQPQHF
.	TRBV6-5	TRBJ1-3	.	TGTGCCAGCAGTTACTCTTGGATCTCTGGAAACACCATATATTTT	CASSYSWISGNTIYF
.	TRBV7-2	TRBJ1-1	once	TGTGCCAGCAGCTTAAAGGGGGGCCCGGGTCAAAAAGAAGCTTTCTTT	CASSLKGGPGQKEAFF
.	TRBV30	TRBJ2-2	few	TGTGCCTGGGGCACTCGGGAGCTGTTTTTT	CAWGTRELFF
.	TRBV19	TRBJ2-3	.	TGTGCCAGTAGTATATCCCGGGGGGCCGAGACGCAGTATTTT	CASSISRGAETQYF
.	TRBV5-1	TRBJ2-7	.	TGCGCCAGCAGCTTAGGGGCTAGCGAAACCTACGAGCAGTACTTC	CASSLGASETYEQYF
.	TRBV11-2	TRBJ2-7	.	TGTGCCAGCAGCTTAGTCCACGAGCAGTACTTC	CASSLVHEQYF
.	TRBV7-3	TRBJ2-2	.	TGTGCCAGCAGCTTAGGGGCTGGAGGCGGCACCGGGGAGCTGTTTTTT	CASSLGAGGGTGELFF
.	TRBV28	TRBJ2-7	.	TGTGCCAGCAGTTTCAGGAGCTACGAGCAGTACTTC	CASSFRSYEQYF
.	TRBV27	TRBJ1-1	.	TGTGCCAGCAGTCTAAAACGGGGGCGCGCGGCTGAAGCTTTCTTT	CASSLKRGRAAEAFF
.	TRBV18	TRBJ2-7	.	TGTGCCAGCTCACCGACGACAAGCTCCTACGAGCAGTACTTC	CASSPTTSSYEQYF
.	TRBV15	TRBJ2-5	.	TGTGCCACCAGCAGAGATCGTGGGGGCGGGGAGACCCAGTACTTC	CATSRDRGGGETQYF
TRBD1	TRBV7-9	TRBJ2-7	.	TGTGCCAGCAGCCCACTCACCGGGACAGGGACCTACGAGCAGTACTTC	CASSPLTGTGTYEQYF
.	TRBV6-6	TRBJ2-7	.	TGTGCCAGCAGACCCAGGGGCGCGGCTTACGAGCAGTACTTC	CASRPRGAAYEQYF
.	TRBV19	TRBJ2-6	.	TGTGCCAGTAGTGGCTCTTCAAGGGCCAACGTCCTGACTTTC	CASSGSSRANVLTF
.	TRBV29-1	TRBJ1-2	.	TGCAGCGTAGAAGGTGATGGCTACACCTTC	CSVEGDGYTF
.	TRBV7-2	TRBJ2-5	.	TGTGCCAGCAGCCGACCCTACCCCACGGAGACCCAGTACTTC	CASSRPYPTETQYF
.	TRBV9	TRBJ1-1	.	TGTGCCAGCAGCGCAGGACAGTTAATGAACACTGAAGCTTTCTTT	CASSAGQLMNTEAFF
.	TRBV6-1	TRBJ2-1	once	TGTGCCAGCACCGGGACACTACTTAACAATGAGCAGTTCTTC	CASTGTLLNNEQFF
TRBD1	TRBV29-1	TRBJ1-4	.	TGCAGCGTTGTAGGGGGCGTTAATAATGAAAAACTGTTTTTT	CSVVGGVNNEKLFF
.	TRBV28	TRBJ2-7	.	TGTGCCAGCAGTTCACCCGGGACGCGCGAGCAGTACTTC	CASSSPGTREQYF
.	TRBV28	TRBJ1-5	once	TGTGCCAGCAGTTTACCGGGGCGGGATAGACAGCCCCAGCATTTT	CASSLPGRDRQPQHF
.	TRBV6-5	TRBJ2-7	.	TGTGCCAGCATACCCCGTGGGGGGGCGTCCTACGAGCAGTACTTC	CASIPRGGASYEQYF
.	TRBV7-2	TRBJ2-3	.	TGTGCCAGCAGCTTGGCCCCTTACACAGATACGCAGTATTTT	CASSLAPYTDTQYF
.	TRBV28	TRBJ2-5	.	TGTGCCAGCACCCTAGGAGGGCCGCGGGAGACCCAGTACTTC	CASTLGGPRETQYF
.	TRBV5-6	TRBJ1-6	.	TGTGCCAGCAGCGCGGGAAATTCACCCCTCCACTTT	CASSAGNSPLHF
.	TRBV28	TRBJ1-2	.	TGTGCCAGCAGTCGCCGACACTTTAACTATGGCTACACCTTC	CASSRRHFNYGYTF
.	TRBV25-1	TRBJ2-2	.	TGTGCCAGCAGAGGGGTCTCGAACACCGGGGAGCTGTTTTTT	CASRGVSNTGELFF
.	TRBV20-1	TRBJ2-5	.	TGCAGTGCTAGGATGGAGACCCAGTACTTC	CSARMETQYF
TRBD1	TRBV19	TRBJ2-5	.	TGTGCCAGTAGTATGCGGACAGGGATGGAGACCCAGTACTTC	CASSMRTGMETQYF